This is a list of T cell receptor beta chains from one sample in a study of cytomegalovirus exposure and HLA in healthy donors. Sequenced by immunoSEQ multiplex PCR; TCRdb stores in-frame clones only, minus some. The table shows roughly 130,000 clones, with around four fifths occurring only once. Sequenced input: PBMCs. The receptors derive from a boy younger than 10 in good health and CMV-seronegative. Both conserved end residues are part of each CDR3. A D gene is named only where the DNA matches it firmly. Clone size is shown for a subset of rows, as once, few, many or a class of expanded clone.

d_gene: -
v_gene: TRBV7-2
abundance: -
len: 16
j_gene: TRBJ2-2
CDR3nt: TGTGCCAGCAGCTTAAAAGGCCAGGGGGGCGCCGGGGAGCTGTTTTTT
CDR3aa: CASSLKGQGGAGELFF

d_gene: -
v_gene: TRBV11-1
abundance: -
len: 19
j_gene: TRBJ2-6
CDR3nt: TGTGCCAGCAGCGATTCCTTTCTCCCTTCAGGCTCTGGGGCCAACGTCCTGACTTTC
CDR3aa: CASSDSFLPSGSGANVLTF

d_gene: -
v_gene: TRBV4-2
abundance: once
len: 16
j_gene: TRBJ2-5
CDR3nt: TGTGCCAGCAGCCAAGCTGATGGGGGGTGGTCAGAGACCCAGTACTTC
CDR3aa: CASSQADGGWSETQYF

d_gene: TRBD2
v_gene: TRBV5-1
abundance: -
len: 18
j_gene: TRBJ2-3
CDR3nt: TGCGCCAGCAGCTTGGAGGGTTGGGGACTAGCGGGGGCCGAGGCGCAGTATTTT
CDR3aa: CASSLEGWGLAGAEAQYF

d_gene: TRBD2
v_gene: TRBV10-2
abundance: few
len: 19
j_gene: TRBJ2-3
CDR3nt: TGCGCCAGCAGTTTCCGACTAGCGGGAGGGTCCCCTACCACAGATACGCAGTATTTT
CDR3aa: CASSFRLAGGSPTTDTQYF

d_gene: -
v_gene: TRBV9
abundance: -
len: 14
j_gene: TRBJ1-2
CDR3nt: TGTGCCAGCAATAGCGGGGGCACTAACTATGGCTACACCTTC
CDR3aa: CASNSGGTNYGYTF

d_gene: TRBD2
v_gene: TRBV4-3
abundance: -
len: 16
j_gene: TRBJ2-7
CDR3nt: TGCGCCAGCAGCCAAGGACTAGCGGGGGGGCGTTACGAGCAGTACTTC
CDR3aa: CASSQGLAGGRYEQYF

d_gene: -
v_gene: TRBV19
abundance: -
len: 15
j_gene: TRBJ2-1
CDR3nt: TGTGCCAGTAGTATCAGGGGTCTCTCCTACAATGAGCAGTTCTTC
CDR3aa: CASSIRGLSYNEQFF

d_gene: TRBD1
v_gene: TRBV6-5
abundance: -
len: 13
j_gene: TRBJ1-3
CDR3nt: TGTGCCAGTACGTCTGGACAGGGATACACCATATATTTT
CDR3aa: CASTSGQGYTIYF

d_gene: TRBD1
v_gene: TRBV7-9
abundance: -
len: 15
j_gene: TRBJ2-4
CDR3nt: TGTGCCAGCAGCCAGCGACAGGGACGAGAAAACATTCAGTACTTC
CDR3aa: CASSQRQGRENIQYF

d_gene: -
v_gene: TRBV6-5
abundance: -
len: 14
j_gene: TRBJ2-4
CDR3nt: TGTGCCAGCAGTTACTCGCGCGGGCAAAACATTCAGTACTTC
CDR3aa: CASSYSRGQNIQYF

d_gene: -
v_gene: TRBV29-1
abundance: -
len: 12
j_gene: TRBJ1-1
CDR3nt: TGCAGCGTTGAGTTGGGGGCCACTGAAGCTTTCTTT
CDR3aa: CSVELGATEAFF

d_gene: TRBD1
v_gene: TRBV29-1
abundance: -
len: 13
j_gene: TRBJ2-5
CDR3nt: TGCAGCGTAACAGGGGGCCGGGGAGAGACCCAGTACTTC
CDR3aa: CSVTGGRGETQYF

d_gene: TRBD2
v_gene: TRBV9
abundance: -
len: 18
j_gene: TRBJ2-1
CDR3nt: TGTGCCAGCAGCCCTCGAGGGACTAGCGGGGCGTCCTACAATGAGCAGTTCTTC
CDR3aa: CASSPRGTSGASYNEQFF

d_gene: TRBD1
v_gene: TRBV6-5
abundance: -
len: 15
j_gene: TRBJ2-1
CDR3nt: TGTGCCAGCAGCCGCCCGACGGACAGGGTTAATGAGCAGTTCTTC
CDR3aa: CASSRPTDRVNEQFF

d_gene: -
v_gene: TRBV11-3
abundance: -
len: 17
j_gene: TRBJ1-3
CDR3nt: TGTGCCAGCAGCGTCAAGGGGGGGCCCCCCTCTGGAAACACCATATATTTT
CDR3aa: CASSVKGGPPSGNTIYF

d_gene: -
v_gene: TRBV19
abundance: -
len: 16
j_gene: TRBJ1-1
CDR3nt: TGTGCCAGTAGTATAAGCGGTTTCCAGGCCCCTTGTGAAGCTTTCTTT
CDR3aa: CASSISGFQAPCEAFF

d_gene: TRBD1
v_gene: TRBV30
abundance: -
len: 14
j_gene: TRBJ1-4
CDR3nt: TGTGCCTGGGGACGGACAGGCGGGAATGAAAAACTGTTTTTT
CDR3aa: CAWGRTGGNEKLFF

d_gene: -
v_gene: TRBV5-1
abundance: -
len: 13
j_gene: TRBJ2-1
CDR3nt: TGCGCCAGCAGCTTGGTGCAGGGGTATGAGCAGTTCTTC
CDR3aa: CASSLVQGYEQFF

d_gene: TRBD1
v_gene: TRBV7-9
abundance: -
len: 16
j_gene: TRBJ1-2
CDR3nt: TGTTCCAGCAAAAATAAGGGACCCAGGGGGTTTGATGGCTACACCTTC
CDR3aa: CSSKNKGPRGFDGYTF

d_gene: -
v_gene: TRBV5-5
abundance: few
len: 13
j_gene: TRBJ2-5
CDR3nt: TGTGCCAGCAGGCCGGCAGGGGATGAGACCCAGTACTTC
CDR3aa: CASRPAGDETQYF

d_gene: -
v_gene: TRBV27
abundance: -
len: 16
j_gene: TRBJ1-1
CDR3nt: TGTGCCAGCAGGCAAGTTGGGGGGGCGGAGAACACTGAAGCTTTCTTT
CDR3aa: CASRQVGGAENTEAFF

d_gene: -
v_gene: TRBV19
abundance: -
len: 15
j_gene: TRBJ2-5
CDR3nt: TGTGCCAGTACACCGGGACTGGAAAACCAAGAAACCCAGTACTTC
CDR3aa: CASTPGLENQETQYF

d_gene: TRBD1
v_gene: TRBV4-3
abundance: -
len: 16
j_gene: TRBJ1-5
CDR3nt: TGCGCCAGCAGCCAAGACCCGGGACAGGGGGGTCAGCCCCAGCATTTT
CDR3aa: CASSQDPGQGGQPQHF

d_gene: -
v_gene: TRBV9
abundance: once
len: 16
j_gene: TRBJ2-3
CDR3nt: TGTGCCAGCAGCGTAGCTGGAACATCGAGGGCAGATACGCAGTATTTT
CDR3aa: CASSVAGTSRADTQYF

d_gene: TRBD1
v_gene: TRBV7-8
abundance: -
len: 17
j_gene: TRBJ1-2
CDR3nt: TGTGCCAGCAGCTTACCTGCGGGGACAGGTGATAGATATGGCTACACCTTC
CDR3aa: CASSLPAGTGDRYGYTF

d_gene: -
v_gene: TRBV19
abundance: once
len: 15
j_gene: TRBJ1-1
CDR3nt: TGTGCCAGTAGTATAGGCCAGGGCACTAACACTGAAGCTTTCTTT
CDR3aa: CASSIGQGTNTEAFF

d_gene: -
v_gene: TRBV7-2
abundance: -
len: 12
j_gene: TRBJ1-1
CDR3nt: TGTGCCAGCAGCTTTAGGGGCGCTGAAGCTTTCTTT
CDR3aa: CASSFRGAEAFF

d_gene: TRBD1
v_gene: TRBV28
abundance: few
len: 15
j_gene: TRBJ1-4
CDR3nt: TGTGCCAGCAGGGCCGGGACAGGAGTGTGGAGAAAACTGTTTTTT
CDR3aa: CASRAGTGVWRKLFF

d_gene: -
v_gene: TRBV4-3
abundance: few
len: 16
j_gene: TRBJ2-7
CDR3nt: TGCGCCAGCAGCCAAGATCCGGGGTTACACTCCTACGAGCAGTACTTC
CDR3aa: CASSQDPGLHSYEQYF

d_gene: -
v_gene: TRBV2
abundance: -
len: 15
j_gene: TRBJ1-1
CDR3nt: TGTGCCAGCAGACCCGGGACTCTTATCCCCAGTGAAGCTTTCTTT
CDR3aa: CASRPGTLIPSEAFF

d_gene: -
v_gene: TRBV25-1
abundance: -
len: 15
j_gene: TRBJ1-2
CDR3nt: TGTGCCAGCAGTGAAGGGCACAGGGTGAGCTATGGCTACACCTTC
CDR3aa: CASSEGHRVSYGYTF

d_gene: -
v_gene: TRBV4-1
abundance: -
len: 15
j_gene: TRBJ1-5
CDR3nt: TGCGCCAGCAGCCAAGATACGGGGAGGGGGCAGCCCCAGCATTTT
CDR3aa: CASSQDTGRGQPQHF

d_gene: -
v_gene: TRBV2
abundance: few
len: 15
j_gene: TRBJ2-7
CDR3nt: TGTGCCAGCAGTGTGTCCGGGACAAAAGGCTACGAGCAGTACTTC
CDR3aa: CASSVSGTKGYEQYF

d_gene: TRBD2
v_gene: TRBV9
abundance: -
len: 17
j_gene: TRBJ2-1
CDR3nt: TGTGCCAGCAGCGCCACTAGCGGGAGGGCTAAGCTGTATGAGCAGTTCTTC
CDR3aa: CASSATSGRAKLYEQFF

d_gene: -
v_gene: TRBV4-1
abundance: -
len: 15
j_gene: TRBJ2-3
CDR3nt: TGCGCCAGCAGCCTGGAGGCGCGGCCCACGAATACGCAGTATTTT
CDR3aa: CASSLEARPTNTQYF

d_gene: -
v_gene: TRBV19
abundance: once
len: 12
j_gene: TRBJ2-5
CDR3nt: TGTGCCAGTAGTATAGTTGGGGACTCTATTTACTTC
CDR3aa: CASSIVGDSIYF

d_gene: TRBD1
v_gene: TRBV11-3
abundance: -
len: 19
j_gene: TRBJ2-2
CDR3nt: TGTGCCAGCAGCTTTAGTCGATGGGAGGACAGGGGGCGAACCGGGGAGCTGTTTTTT
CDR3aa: CASSFSRWEDRGRTGELFF

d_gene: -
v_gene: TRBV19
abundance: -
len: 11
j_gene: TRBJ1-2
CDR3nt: TGTGCCAGCCGGAGGTTCTATGGCTACACCTTC
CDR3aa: CASRRFYGYTF

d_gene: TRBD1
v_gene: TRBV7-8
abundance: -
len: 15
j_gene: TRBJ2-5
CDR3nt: TGTGCCAGCAGCACAAAGACAGGGTGGGACGAGACCCAGTACTTC
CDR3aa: CASSTKTGWDETQYF

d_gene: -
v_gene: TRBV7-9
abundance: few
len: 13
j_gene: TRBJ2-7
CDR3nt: TGTGCCAGCAGCTTGGCAGGGGACTACGAGCAGTACTTC
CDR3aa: CASSLAGDYEQYF

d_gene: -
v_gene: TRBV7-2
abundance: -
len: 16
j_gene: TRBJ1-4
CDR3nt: TGTGCCAGCAGCCTCGGGGGGGACTGGCCGCGAGAAAAACTGTTTTTT
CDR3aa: CASSLGGDWPREKLFF

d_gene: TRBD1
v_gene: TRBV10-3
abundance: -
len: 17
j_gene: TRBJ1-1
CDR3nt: TGTGCCATCAGTGAGTCGAGACAGGGGGCGAGGAACACTGAAGCTTTCTTT
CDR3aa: CAISESRQGARNTEAFF

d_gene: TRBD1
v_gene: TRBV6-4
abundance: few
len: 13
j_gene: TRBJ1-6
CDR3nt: TGTGCCAGTTCGACAGGGGATAATTCACCCCTCCACTTT
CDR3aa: CASSTGDNSPLHF

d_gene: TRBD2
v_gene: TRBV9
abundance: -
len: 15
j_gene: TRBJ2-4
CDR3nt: TGTGCCAGCGGGCTAGCGGAACTAGCCAAAAACATTCAGTACTTC
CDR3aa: CASGLAELAKNIQYF